A selection of T cell receptor beta chains follows, all from one sample in a study of human T cells and chemical hapten exposure. From the reads, TCRdb called clonotypes with MiXCR, one entry per CDR3 protein. The sample contains fewer than 150,000 distinct CDR3 sequences, 8.5% of which appear only once. Sequencing used whole blood. The receptors stem from a human donor in good health. Some clones in this sample may be carry-over from other donors' samples. The CDR3 runs from the conserved cysteine through the conserved F or W. The order of the fields is CDR3 DNA, CDR3 protein, J gene, D gene, CDR3 length, V gene, clone size. D genes are given only for firm matches. Clone sizes are given selectively: once, few, many, or a class where the clone is expanded.

cdr3_nt: TGCAGTGCTAGAGATGGACAGGGCCTTAGCAATCAGCCCCAGCATTTT
cdr3_aa: CSARDGQGLSNQPQHF
j_call: TRBJ1-5
d_call: TRBD1
cdr3_length: 16
v_call: TRBV20-1
clone_size: many

cdr3_nt: TGTGCCAGCAGCTCCGGGTCTTTAAACTATGGCTACACCTTC
cdr3_aa: CASSSGSLNYGYTF
j_call: TRBJ1-2
d_call: NA
cdr3_length: 14
v_call: TRBV7-2
clone_size: NA

cdr3_nt: TGTGCCAGCAGCTCTTCGGGGGGCAGAAACAATGAGCAGTTCTTC
cdr3_aa: CASSSSGGRNNEQFF
j_call: TRBJ2-1
d_call: NA
cdr3_length: 15
v_call: TRBV12-3/TRBV12-4
clone_size: NA

cdr3_nt: TGTGCCAGCAGTTACGAAAGGTCCAATGAAAAACTGTTTTTT
cdr3_aa: CASSYERSNEKLFF
j_call: TRBJ1-4
d_call: NA
cdr3_length: 14
v_call: TRBV6-5
clone_size: many

cdr3_nt: TGCAGTGCCGCGGAGGGCGACGTGAATGAGCAGTTCTTC
cdr3_aa: CSAAEGDVNEQFF
j_call: TRBJ2-1
d_call: NA
cdr3_length: 13
v_call: TRBV20-1
clone_size: NA

cdr3_nt: TGTGCCAGCAGCTCCTCAGGGGCTACTGGAAACACCATATATTTT
cdr3_aa: CASSSSGATGNTIYF
j_call: TRBJ1-3
d_call: NA
cdr3_length: 15
v_call: TRBV7-9
clone_size: many

cdr3_nt: TGTGCCAGCAGTTTTCAAACATCGACAGGAAGCTCCTATAATTCACCCCTCCACTTT
cdr3_aa: CASSFQTSTGSSYNSPLHF
j_call: TRBJ1-6
d_call: NA
cdr3_length: 19
v_call: TRBV6-5
clone_size: NA

cdr3_nt: TGTGCCAGCAGCTCCACTTCGGGGGGCTCAAGATCACCCCTCCACTTT
cdr3_aa: CASSSTSGGSRSPLHF
j_call: TRBJ1-6
d_call: NA
cdr3_length: 16
v_call: TRBV3-1
clone_size: many

cdr3_nt: TGTGCCAGCAGTGCGCCGGCCACAGGGGTGGCTGAAGCTTTCTTT
cdr3_aa: CASSAPATGVAEAFF
j_call: TRBJ1-1
d_call: TRBD1
cdr3_length: 15
v_call: TRBV6-1
clone_size: many

cdr3_nt: TGTGCCAGCAGCCTAGCGGGAGGGCCTGATACGCAGTATTTT
cdr3_aa: CASSLAGGPDTQYF
j_call: TRBJ2-3
d_call: TRBD2
cdr3_length: 14
v_call: TRBV3-1
clone_size: many

cdr3_nt: TGTGCCAGCAGCTTCGCAGGGGACTCCTACGAGCAGTACTTC
cdr3_aa: CASSFAGDSYEQYF
j_call: TRBJ2-7
d_call: NA
cdr3_length: 14
v_call: TRBV7-3
clone_size: many

cdr3_nt: TGCAGTGCTCTCAGGGGGAGAAGCACTGAAGCTTTCTTT
cdr3_aa: CSALRGRSTEAFF
j_call: TRBJ1-1
d_call: TRBD1
cdr3_length: 13
v_call: TRBV20-1
clone_size: few

cdr3_nt: TGTGCCTGGAGTGTAGGGCAGGGAGACCAGCCCCAGCATTTT
cdr3_aa: CAWSVGQGDQPQHF
j_call: TRBJ1-5
d_call: NA
cdr3_length: 14
v_call: TRBV30
clone_size: NA

cdr3_nt: TGCAGTGCTAGAGAACAGGGCACCTACGAGCAGTACTTC
cdr3_aa: CSAREQGTYEQYF
j_call: TRBJ2-7
d_call: NA
cdr3_length: 13
v_call: TRBV20-1
clone_size: many

cdr3_nt: TGTGCCAGCAGTCAACAGTCCCTTCCCACCTACGAGCAGTACTTC
cdr3_aa: CASSQQSLPTYEQYF
j_call: TRBJ2-7
d_call: NA
cdr3_length: 15
v_call: TRBV7-9
clone_size: few

cdr3_nt: TGCAGTGCTCCGTATCCGACCTCCGCCCCTAACTATGGCTACACCTTC
cdr3_aa: CSAPYPTSAPNYGYTF
j_call: TRBJ1-2
d_call: NA
cdr3_length: 16
v_call: TRBV20-1
clone_size: many

cdr3_nt: TGTGCCAGCAGCCTACACCGGGGCTACGAGCAGTACTTC
cdr3_aa: CASSLHRGYEQYF
j_call: TRBJ2-7
d_call: NA
cdr3_length: 13
v_call: TRBV7-2
clone_size: many

cdr3_nt: TGTGCCAGCCACCCGGGGGGTACCTACGAGCAGTACTTC
cdr3_aa: CASHPGGTYEQYF
j_call: TRBJ2-7
d_call: TRBD2
cdr3_length: 13
v_call: TRBV6-1
clone_size: few

cdr3_nt: TGTGCCAGCAGTGCCGTCAGGGGCTACGAGCAGTACTTC
cdr3_aa: CASSAVRGYEQYF
j_call: TRBJ2-7
d_call: NA
cdr3_length: 13
v_call: TRBV2
clone_size: NA

cdr3_nt: TGTGCCACCAGCAGAGATGCAGGGCAAGAGACCCAGTACTTC
cdr3_aa: CATSRDAGQETQYF
j_call: TRBJ2-5
d_call: NA
cdr3_length: 14
v_call: TRBV15
clone_size: few

cdr3_nt: TGCGCCAGCAGCTGGACAGGGGGCTACGAGCAGTACTTC
cdr3_aa: CASSWTGGYEQYF
j_call: TRBJ2-7
d_call: TRBD1
cdr3_length: 13
v_call: TRBV5-1
clone_size: NA

cdr3_nt: TGTGCCAGCAGTTACGTTGGAGGGGCCTACGAGCAGTACTTC
cdr3_aa: CASSYVGGAYEQYF
j_call: TRBJ2-7
d_call: NA
cdr3_length: 14
v_call: TRBV6-5
clone_size: many

cdr3_nt: TGTGCCAGCAGTAAAGACGGGAACACCGGGGAGCTGTTTTTT
cdr3_aa: CASSKDGNTGELFF
j_call: TRBJ2-2
d_call: NA
cdr3_length: 14
v_call: TRBV6-6
clone_size: NA

cdr3_nt: TGTGCCAGCAGCTCCGGAGGGTCCAACACTGAAGCTTTCTTT
cdr3_aa: CASSSGGSNTEAFF
j_call: TRBJ1-1
d_call: NA
cdr3_length: 14
v_call: TRBV11-3
clone_size: many

cdr3_nt: TGTGCCATCTCGGGGGACAGGGGGAGCACAGATACGCAGTATTTT
cdr3_aa: CAISGDRGSTDTQYF
j_call: TRBJ2-3
d_call: TRBD1
cdr3_length: 15
v_call: TRBV6-6
clone_size: NA

cdr3_nt: TGCAGCCTCCAACCGTCTTCGGGGACCTATAATTCACCCCTCCACTTT
cdr3_aa: CSLQPSSGTYNSPLHF
j_call: TRBJ1-6
d_call: NA
cdr3_length: 16
v_call: TRBV29-1
clone_size: few

cdr3_nt: TGTGCCAGCAGCCCGGGACAGGCTAATTCACCCCTCCACTTT
cdr3_aa: CASSPGQANSPLHF
j_call: TRBJ1-6
d_call: TRBD1
cdr3_length: 14
v_call: TRBV5-4
clone_size: many

cdr3_nt: TGTGCCAGTAGTATTCTGGACGAAGAGACCCAGTACTTC
cdr3_aa: CASSILDEETQYF
j_call: TRBJ2-5
d_call: NA
cdr3_length: 13
v_call: TRBV19
clone_size: NA

cdr3_nt: TGCAGCGTCGGTGGGGGCCGCGGGGAGACCCAGTACTTC
cdr3_aa: CSVGGGRGETQYF
j_call: TRBJ2-5
d_call: NA
cdr3_length: 13
v_call: TRBV29-1
clone_size: few

cdr3_nt: TGTGCCAGCAGCGATGCATACTCTGGGACTGAAGCTTTCTTT
cdr3_aa: CASSDAYSGTEAFF
j_call: TRBJ1-1
d_call: NA
cdr3_length: 14
v_call: TRBV7-9
clone_size: few

cdr3_nt: TGTGCCAGCAGTCACATTCTGACAGAAATTAGGGATACGCAGTATTTT
cdr3_aa: CASSHILTEIRDTQYF
j_call: TRBJ2-3
d_call: NA
cdr3_length: 16
v_call: TRBV27
clone_size: few

cdr3_nt: TGTGCCAGCAGCTTAAACGCAGGTGGGAACTATGGCTACACCTTC
cdr3_aa: CASSLNAGGNYGYTF
j_call: TRBJ1-2
d_call: NA
cdr3_length: 15
v_call: TRBV7-9
clone_size: NA

cdr3_nt: TGTGCCAGCAGTTCACGGGACATCTATGGCTACACCTTC
cdr3_aa: CASSSRDIYGYTF
j_call: TRBJ1-2
d_call: NA
cdr3_length: 13
v_call: TRBV12-3/TRBV12-4
clone_size: many

cdr3_nt: TGTGCCAGCAGCCCAAGCGAGGGCGGGAGGGCTTTCTTT
cdr3_aa: CASSPSEGGRAFF
j_call: TRBJ1-1
d_call: NA
cdr3_length: 13
v_call: TRBV7-9
clone_size: few

cdr3_nt: TGTGCCATCAGGACAGGGACCCAAGAGACCCAGTACTTC
cdr3_aa: CAIRTGTQETQYF
j_call: TRBJ2-5
d_call: TRBD1
cdr3_length: 13
v_call: TRBV10-3
clone_size: NA

cdr3_nt: TGCGCCAGCAGCCAAGATTTTCCGGGGGCTGGCTATGGCTACACCTTC
cdr3_aa: CASSQDFPGAGYGYTF
j_call: TRBJ1-2
d_call: NA
cdr3_length: 16
v_call: TRBV4-1
clone_size: many

cdr3_nt: TGTGCCAGCAGCGCCCGGGGACAGGGCACAGATACGCAGTATTTT
cdr3_aa: CASSARGQGTDTQYF
j_call: TRBJ2-3
d_call: TRBD1
cdr3_length: 15
v_call: TRBV7-3
clone_size: many

cdr3_nt: TGTGCCAGCAGCTTAGGGGTAGGGATCTACGAGCAGTACTTC
cdr3_aa: CASSLGVGIYEQYF
j_call: TRBJ2-7
d_call: NA
cdr3_length: 14
v_call: TRBV7-8
clone_size: NA

cdr3_nt: TGTGCCAGCAGCGGACAGGGATCAGTGAACACTGAAGCTTTCTTT
cdr3_aa: CASSGQGSVNTEAFF
j_call: TRBJ1-1
d_call: TRBD1
cdr3_length: 15
v_call: TRBV6-5
clone_size: few

cdr3_nt: TGTGCCAGCAGTTACTCGAGGGTTGGGGCAACCGACCAAGAGACCCAGTACTTC
cdr3_aa: CASSYSRVGATDQETQYF
j_call: TRBJ2-5
d_call: NA
cdr3_length: 18
v_call: TRBV6-2/TRBV6-3
clone_size: few

cdr3_nt: TGTGCCAGCAGCGTCGGGACTAGCGTCTTCTACGAGCAGTACTTC
cdr3_aa: CASSVGTSVFYEQYF
j_call: TRBJ2-7
d_call: TRBD2
cdr3_length: 15
v_call: TRBV7-3
clone_size: NA

cdr3_nt: TGTGCCAGCAGCCTTAGCGAGGTCACAGATACGCAGTATTTT
cdr3_aa: CASSLSEVTDTQYF
j_call: TRBJ2-3
d_call: NA
cdr3_length: 14
v_call: TRBV3-1
clone_size: NA

cdr3_nt: TGTGCCAGCAGCCCCCGGGAGTCCCTATGGGGCGAGCAGTACTTC
cdr3_aa: CASSPRESLWGEQYF
j_call: TRBJ2-7
d_call: NA
cdr3_length: 15
v_call: TRBV4-2
clone_size: many

cdr3_nt: TGTGCCAGCTCAACGGGGGGGGGGGCCTCCTACGAGCAGTACTTC
cdr3_aa: CASSTGGGASYEQYF
j_call: TRBJ2-7
d_call: TRBD2
cdr3_length: 15
v_call: TRBV18
clone_size: few

cdr3_nt: TGTGCCATCAGGCCCAGACAGGGTTTGAACTACGAGCAGTACTTC
cdr3_aa: CAIRPRQGLNYEQYF
j_call: TRBJ2-7
d_call: TRBD1
cdr3_length: 15
v_call: TRBV10-3
clone_size: few

cdr3_nt: TGTGCCATCAGGGGACCTAGCGGGAGTGAAAGGAGCACAGATACGCAGTATTTT
cdr3_aa: CAIRGPSGSERSTDTQYF
j_call: TRBJ2-3
d_call: TRBD2
cdr3_length: 18
v_call: TRBV10-3
clone_size: NA

cdr3_nt: TGTGCCAGCAGTTTATCGATCAATGAGCAGTTCTTC
cdr3_aa: CASSLSINEQFF
j_call: TRBJ2-1
d_call: NA
cdr3_length: 12
v_call: TRBV12-3/TRBV12-4
clone_size: many

cdr3_nt: TGTGCCAGCAGCTTTAGACCTAACACTGAAGCTTTCTTT
cdr3_aa: CASSFRPNTEAFF
j_call: TRBJ1-1
d_call: NA
cdr3_length: 13
v_call: TRBV11-3
clone_size: NA

cdr3_nt: TGTGCCAGCAGCCAAGATCCCAGCTCCTACGAGCAGTACTTC
cdr3_aa: CASSQDPSSYEQYF
j_call: TRBJ2-7
d_call: NA
cdr3_length: 14
v_call: TRBV4-2
clone_size: NA

cdr3_nt: TGTGCCAGCAGCGTGGGCCCGGATGCCCCCAATCAGCCCCAGCATTTT
cdr3_aa: CASSVGPDAPNQPQHF
j_call: TRBJ1-5
d_call: NA
cdr3_length: 16
v_call: TRBV9
clone_size: few

cdr3_nt: TGTGCCAGCAGCCATCAGGGAATCGATGGCTACACCTTC
cdr3_aa: CASSHQGIDGYTF
j_call: TRBJ1-2
d_call: NA
cdr3_length: 13
v_call: TRBV3-1
clone_size: many

cdr3_nt: TGCGCCAGCAGCCAACAGGGGGCTTTCGAGACCCAGTACTTC
cdr3_aa: CASSQQGAFETQYF
j_call: TRBJ2-5
d_call: TRBD1
cdr3_length: 14
v_call: TRBV5-1
clone_size: NA

cdr3_nt: TGTGCCAGCCGACCAACTACCGTCACCGGGGAGCTGTTTTTT
cdr3_aa: CASRPTTVTGELFF
j_call: TRBJ2-2
d_call: NA
cdr3_length: 14
v_call: TRBV2
clone_size: few

cdr3_nt: TGTGCCAGTACCAACCTGAGGGGGGCTAATGAAAAACTGTTTTTT
cdr3_aa: CASTNLRGANEKLFF
j_call: TRBJ1-4
d_call: NA
cdr3_length: 15
v_call: TRBV19
clone_size: many